This is a list of T cell receptor beta chains from one sample in a study of blood T cells in healthy people across ages. Via MiXCR, TCRdb re-called the 5' RACE reads, giving one row per CDR3 protein. Among 1.5 million to 2 million distinct CDR3 sequences listed, 35% to 50% were seen once. Sequences were obtained from blood. These receptor sequences come from a human donor in good health. Both conserved end residues are part of each CDR3. D genes are given only for firm matches. Clone size appears in some rows only: once, few, many, or a class for an expanded clone.

V,D,J,size,DNA,CDR3
TRBV5-6,-,TRBJ2-2,-,TGTGCCAGCAGCTTGGGGAACAGTAACACCGGGGAGCTGTTTTTT,CASSLGNSNTGELFF
TRBV7-2,TRBD2,TRBJ2-5,-,TGTGCCAGCAGCTTATACCTAGCGGGCGAAGAGACCCAGTACTTC,CASSLYLAGEETQYF
TRBV5-6,TRBD2,TRBJ2-3,once,TGTGCCAGCAGCTGGGGAGGGGCGGGTTCGCAGTATTTT,CASSWGGAGSQYF
TRBV20-1,-,TRBJ1-6,-,TGCAGTGCTAGGAGACCGATTAATTCACCCCTCCACTTT,CSARRPINSPLHF
TRBV6-6,-,TRBJ2-7,few,TGTGCCAGCTCTTTTACTTGGGCGGGAACCAGACACTACGAGCAGTACTTC,CASSFTWAGTRHYEQYF
TRBV7-8,TRBD1,TRBJ2-7,-,TGTGCCAGCAGATCGACAGGGGCTTTGGGCGAGCAGTACTTC,CASRSTGALGEQYF
TRBV5-6,-,TRBJ1-2,-,TGTGCCAGCTCCGCGGCAGGTCTCACTAACTATGGCTACACCTTC,CASSAAGLTNYGYTF
TRBV5-1,-,TRBJ2-2,-,TGCGCCAGCAGCTTGGAGGCCAGGGGAGCAAGCACCGGGGAGCTGTTTTTT,CASSLEARGASTGELFF
TRBV10-3,TRBD2,TRBJ2-3,-,TGTGCCATCGGACAGCGGGGGTTCCGCACAGATACGCAGTATTTT,CAIGQRGFRTDTQYF
TRBV27,TRBD1,TRBJ2-1,-,TGTGCCAGCAGGCTCGGCGGGACAGGGGGCTACAATGAGCAGTTCTTC,CASRLGGTGGYNEQFF
TRBV27,TRBD1,TRBJ1-4,few,TGTGCCAGCGGAACAGGGGAAGCTAATGAAAAACTGTTTTTT,CASGTGEANEKLFF
TRBV28,-,TRBJ2-7,-,TGTGCCAGCAGTTCTTACCCCGGGGGAGTATCCTACGAGCAGTACTTC,CASSSYPGGVSYEQYF
TRBV12-5,-,TRBJ1-4,-,TGTGCTAGTGGTTTGCTGGAGGACAGTTGGGACGAAAAACTGTTTTTT,CASGLLEDSWDEKLFF
TRBV7-2,TRBD1,TRBJ2-3,-,TGTGCCAGTAGTCGGCCGGGACAGGGTACAGATACGCAGTATTTT,CASSRPGQGTDTQYF
TRBV5-5,TRBD1,TRBJ2-1,-,TGTGCCAGCAGCTTGGGCCAGACAGGGGGTTACTACAATGAGCAGTTCTTC,CASSLGQTGGYYNEQFF
TRBV20-1,-,TRBJ2-3,-,TGCAGTGCTACAAGAACCGGCGGGGCAGATACGCAGTATTTT,CSATRTGGADTQYF
TRBV6-1,TRBD2,TRBJ2-1,few,TGTGCCAGCAGTGAATACGGGGGGGCCAACAATGAGCAGTTCTTC,CASSEYGGANNEQFF
TRBV2,-,TRBJ2-1,-,TGTGCCAGCAGGGAGTCGGGGTACCGTTGGAACAATGAGCAGTTCTTC,CASRESGYRWNNEQFF
TRBV12-5,-,TRBJ1-6,few,TGTGCTAGTGGTCCCTCAGGGTTGGAGACACCCCTCCACTTT,CASGPSGLETPLHF
TRBV4-2,-,TRBJ1-4,-,TGTGCCAGCAGCCAAGATCACCACACCCAGGGTGATGAAAAACTGTTTTTT,CASSQDHHTQGDEKLFF
TRBV20-1,-,TRBJ1-6,-,TGCAGTGCTAGAACCGGGACCTGGGATTCACCCCTCCACTTT,CSARTGTWDSPLHF
TRBV7-3,TRBD1,TRBJ2-1,few,TGTGCCAGCAGTTTGGACCGGCAGGGGGCGGGTGAGCAGTTCTTC,CASSLDRQGAGEQFF